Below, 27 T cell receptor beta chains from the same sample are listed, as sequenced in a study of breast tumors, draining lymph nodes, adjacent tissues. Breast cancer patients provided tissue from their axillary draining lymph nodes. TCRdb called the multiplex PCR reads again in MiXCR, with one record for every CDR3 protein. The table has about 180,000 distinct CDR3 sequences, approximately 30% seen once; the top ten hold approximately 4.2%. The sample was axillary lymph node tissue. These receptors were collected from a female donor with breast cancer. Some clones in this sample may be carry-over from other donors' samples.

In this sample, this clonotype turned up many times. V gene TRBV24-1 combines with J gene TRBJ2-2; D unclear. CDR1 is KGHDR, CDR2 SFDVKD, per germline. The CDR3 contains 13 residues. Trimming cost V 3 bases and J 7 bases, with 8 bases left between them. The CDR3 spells CATSDLYGGELFF. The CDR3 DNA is TGTGCCACCAGTGATCTTTACGGCGGGGAGCTGTTTTTT.

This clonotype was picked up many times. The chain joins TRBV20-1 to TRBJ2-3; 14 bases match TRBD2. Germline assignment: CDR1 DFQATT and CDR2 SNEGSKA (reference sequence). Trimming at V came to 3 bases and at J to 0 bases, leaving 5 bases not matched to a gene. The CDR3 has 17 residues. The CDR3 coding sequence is TGCAGTGCTAGCGGGACTAGCGGGAGCCCTAGCACAGATACGCAGTATTTT. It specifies CSASGTSGSPSTDTQYF.

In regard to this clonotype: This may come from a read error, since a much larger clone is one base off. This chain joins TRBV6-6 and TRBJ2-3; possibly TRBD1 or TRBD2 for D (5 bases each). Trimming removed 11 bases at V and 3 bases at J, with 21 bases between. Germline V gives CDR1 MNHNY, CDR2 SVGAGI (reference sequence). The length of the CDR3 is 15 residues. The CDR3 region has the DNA TGTGCCGCCACTCACTGGGGGATCTTTACAGATACGCAGTATTTT. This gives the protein CAATHWGIFTDTQYF.

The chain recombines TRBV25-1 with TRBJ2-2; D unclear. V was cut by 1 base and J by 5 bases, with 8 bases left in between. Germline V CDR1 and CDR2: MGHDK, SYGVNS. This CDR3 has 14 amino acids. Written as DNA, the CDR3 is TGTGCCAGCAGTGAATGGATGAGGACCGGGGAGCTGTTTTTT. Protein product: CASSEWMRTGELFF.

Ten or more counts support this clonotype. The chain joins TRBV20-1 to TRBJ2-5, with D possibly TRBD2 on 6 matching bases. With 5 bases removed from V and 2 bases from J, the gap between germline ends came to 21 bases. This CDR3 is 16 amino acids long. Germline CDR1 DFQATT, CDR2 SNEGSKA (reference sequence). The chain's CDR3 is CSAGTHWDSIQETQYF. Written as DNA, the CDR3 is TGCAGTGCTGGAACACATTGGGACTCCATACAAGAGACCCAGTACTTC.

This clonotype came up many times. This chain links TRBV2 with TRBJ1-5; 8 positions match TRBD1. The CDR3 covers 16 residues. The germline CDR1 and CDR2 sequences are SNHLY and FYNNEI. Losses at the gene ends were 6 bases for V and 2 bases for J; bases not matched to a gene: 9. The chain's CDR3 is CASRGQAYSGNQPQHF. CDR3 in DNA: TGTGCCAGCAGGGGACAGGCGTACTCGGGCAATCAGCCCCAGCATTTT.

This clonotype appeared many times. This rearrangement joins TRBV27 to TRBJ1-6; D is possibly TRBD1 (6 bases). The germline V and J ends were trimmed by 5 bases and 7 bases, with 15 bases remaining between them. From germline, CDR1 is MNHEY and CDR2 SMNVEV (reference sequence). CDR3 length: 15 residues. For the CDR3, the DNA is TGTGCCAGCAGTATCTCCGGGACACAGAATTCACCCCTCCACTTT. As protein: CASSISGTQNSPLHF.

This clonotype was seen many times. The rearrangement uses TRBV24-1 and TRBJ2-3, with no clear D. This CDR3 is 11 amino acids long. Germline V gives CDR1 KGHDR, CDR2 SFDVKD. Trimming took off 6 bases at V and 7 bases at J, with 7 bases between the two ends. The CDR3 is CATSSRNTQYF. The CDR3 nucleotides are TGTGCCACCAGTTCGAGGAATACGCAGTATTTT.

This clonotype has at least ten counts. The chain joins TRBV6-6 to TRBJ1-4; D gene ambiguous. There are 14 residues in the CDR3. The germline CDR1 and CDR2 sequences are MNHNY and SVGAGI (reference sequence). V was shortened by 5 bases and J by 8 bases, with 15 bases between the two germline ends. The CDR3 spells CASSPRGVDEKLFF. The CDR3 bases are TGTGCCAGCAGTCCCCGGGGTGTGGACGAAAAACTGTTTTTT.

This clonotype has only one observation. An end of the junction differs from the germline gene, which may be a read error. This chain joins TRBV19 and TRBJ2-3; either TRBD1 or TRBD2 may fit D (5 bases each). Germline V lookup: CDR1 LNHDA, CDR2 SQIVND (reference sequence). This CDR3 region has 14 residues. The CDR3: CGSSRVGGTDTQYF. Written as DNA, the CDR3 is TGTGGCAGTAGTAGGGTGGGGGGCACAGATACGCAGTATTTT.

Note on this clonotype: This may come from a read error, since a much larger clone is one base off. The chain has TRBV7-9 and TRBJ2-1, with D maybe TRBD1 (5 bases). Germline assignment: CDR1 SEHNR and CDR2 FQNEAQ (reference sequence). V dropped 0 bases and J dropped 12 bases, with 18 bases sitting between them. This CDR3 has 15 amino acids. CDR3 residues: CASSLAHTDTASQFF. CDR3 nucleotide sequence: TGTGCCAGCAGCTTAGCTCACACGGACACGGCGTCGCAGTTCTTC.

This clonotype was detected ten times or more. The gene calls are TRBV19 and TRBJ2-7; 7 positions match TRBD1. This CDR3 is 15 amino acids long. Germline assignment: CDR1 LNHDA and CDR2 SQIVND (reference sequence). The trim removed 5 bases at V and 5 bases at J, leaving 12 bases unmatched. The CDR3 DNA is TGTGCCAGTAGTTTTCAACAGGGGCTTTTCCACGAGCAGTACTTC. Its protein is CASSFQQGLFHEQYF.

Here the CDR3 DNA reads TGTGCCAGCAGCCAGGACACTAGCGGGGGGTTCCAAGAGACCCAGTACTTC. This gives the protein CASSQDTSGGFQETQYF. The chain has TRBV3-1 and TRBJ2-5; 12 positions agree with TRBD2. The CDR3 has 17 residues. In germline, CDR1 is LGHDT, CDR2 YNNKEL (reference sequence). The J segment lost 1 base and the V segment lost 3 bases, leaving 6 bases of the junction unmatched.

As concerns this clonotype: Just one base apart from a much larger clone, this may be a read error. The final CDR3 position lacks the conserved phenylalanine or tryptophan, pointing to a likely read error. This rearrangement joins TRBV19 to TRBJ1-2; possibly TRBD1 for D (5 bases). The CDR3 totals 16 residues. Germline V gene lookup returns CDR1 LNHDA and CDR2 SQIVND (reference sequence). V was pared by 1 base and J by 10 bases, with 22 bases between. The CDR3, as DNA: TGTGCCAGTAGTATAGGGTTCGCGGGGACCCTATTTGTCTACACCTCC. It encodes CASSIGFAGTLFVYTS.

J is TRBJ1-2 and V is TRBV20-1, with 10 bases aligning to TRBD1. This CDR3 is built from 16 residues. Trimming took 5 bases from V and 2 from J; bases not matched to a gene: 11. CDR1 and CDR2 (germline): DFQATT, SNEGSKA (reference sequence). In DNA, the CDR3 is TGCAGTGCTTCCCCGGGGACAGGGGCGGCGAACTATGGCTACACCTTC. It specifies CSASPGTGAANYGYTF.

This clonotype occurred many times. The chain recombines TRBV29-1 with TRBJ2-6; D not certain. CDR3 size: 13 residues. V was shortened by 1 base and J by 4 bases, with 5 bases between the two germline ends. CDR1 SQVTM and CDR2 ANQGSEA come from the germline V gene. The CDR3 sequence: CSVEGVGANVLTF. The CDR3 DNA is TGCAGCGTTGAAGGAGTAGGGGCCAACGTCCTGACTTTC.

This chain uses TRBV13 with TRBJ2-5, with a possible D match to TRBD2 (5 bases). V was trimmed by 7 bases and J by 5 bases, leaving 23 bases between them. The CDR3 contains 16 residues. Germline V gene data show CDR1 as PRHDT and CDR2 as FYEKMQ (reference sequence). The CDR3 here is CASTFWSRGKRETQYF. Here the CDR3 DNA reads TGTGCCAGCACCTTTTGGTCACGGGGTAAGAGGGAGACCCAGTACTTC.

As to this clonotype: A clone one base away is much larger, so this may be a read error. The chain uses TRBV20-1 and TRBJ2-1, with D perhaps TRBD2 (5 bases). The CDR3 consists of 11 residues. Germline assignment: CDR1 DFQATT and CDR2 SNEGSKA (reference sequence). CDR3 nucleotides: TGCAGTGCCACCTTTTTGCGCGGACTGCTCTTC. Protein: CSATFLRGLLF.

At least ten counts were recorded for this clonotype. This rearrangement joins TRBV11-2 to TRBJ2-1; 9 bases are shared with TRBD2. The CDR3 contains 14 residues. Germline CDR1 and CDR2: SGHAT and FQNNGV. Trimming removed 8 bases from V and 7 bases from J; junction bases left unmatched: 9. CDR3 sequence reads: CASGGGRAVNEQFF. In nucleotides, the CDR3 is TGTGCCAGCGGCGGCGGGAGGGCCGTAAATGAGCAGTTCTTC. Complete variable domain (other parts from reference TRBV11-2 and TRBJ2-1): EAGVAQSPRYKIIEKRQSVAFWCNPISGHATLYWYQQILGQGPKLLIQFQNNGVVDDSQLPKDRFSAERLKGVDSTLKIQPAKLEDSAVYLCASGGGRAVNEQFFGPGTRLTVL.

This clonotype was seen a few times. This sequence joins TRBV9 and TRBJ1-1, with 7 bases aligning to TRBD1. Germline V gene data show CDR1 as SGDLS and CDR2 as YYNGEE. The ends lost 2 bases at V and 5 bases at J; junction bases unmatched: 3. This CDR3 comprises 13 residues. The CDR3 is CASSVDRETEAFF. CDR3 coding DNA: TGTGCCAGCAGCGTCGACAGGGAAACTGAAGCTTTCTTT.

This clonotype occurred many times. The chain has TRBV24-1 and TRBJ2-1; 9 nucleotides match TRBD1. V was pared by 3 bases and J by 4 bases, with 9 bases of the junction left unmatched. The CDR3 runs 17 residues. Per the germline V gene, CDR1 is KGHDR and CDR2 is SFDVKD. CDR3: CATSDKSRTGAYNEQFF. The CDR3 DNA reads TGTGCCACCAGTGATAAATCGAGGACAGGGGCTTACAATGAGCAGTTCTTC.

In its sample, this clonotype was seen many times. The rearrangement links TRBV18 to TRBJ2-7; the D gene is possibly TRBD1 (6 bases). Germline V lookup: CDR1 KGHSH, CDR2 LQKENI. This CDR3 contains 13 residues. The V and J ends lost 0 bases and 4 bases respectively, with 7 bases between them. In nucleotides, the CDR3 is TGTGCCAGCTCACCACCACAGGGTTACGAGCAGTACTTC. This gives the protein CASSPPQGYEQYF. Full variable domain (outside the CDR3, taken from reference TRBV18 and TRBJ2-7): NAGVMQNPRHLVRRRGQEARLRCSPMKGHSHVYWYRQLPEEGLKFMVYLQKENIIDESGMPKERFSAEFPKEGPSILRIQQVVRGDSAAYFCASSPPQGYEQYFGPGTRLTVT.

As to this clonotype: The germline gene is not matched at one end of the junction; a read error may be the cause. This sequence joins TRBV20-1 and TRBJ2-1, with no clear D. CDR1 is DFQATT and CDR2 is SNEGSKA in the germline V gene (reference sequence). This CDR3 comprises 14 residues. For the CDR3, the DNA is TGCAGTGCTAGATCGCGGACGGCCTACACTGAGCAGTTCTTC. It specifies CSARSRTAYTEQFF.

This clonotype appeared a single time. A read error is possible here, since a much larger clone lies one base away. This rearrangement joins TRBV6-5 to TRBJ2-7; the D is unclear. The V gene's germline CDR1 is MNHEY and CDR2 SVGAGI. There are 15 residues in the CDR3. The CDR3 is CASSHSDAGAYEQYF. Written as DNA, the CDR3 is TGTGCCAGCAGTCACTCAGACGCAGGAGCCTACGAGCAGTACTTC.

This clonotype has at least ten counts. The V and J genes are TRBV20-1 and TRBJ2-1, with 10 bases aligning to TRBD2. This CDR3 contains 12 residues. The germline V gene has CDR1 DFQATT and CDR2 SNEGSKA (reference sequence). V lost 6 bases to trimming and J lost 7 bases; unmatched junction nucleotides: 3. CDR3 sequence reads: CSAAGGLNEQFF. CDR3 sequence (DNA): TGCAGTGCAGCGGGAGGGCTAAATGAGCAGTTCTTC.

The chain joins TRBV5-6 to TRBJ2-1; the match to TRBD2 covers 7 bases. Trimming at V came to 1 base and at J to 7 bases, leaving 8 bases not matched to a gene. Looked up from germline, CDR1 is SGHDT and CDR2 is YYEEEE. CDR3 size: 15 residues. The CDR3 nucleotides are TGTGCCAGCAGCTTGACGACGGGGGGATTGAATGAGCAGTTCTTC. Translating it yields CASSLTTGGLNEQFF.

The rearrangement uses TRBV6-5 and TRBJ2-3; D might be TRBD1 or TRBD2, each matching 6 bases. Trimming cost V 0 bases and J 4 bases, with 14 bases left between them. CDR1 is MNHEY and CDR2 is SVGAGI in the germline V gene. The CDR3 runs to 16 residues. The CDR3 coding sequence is TGTGCCAGCAGTTACTCGAGCCGGGGGCCGGCAGATACGCAGTATTTT. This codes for CASSYSSRGPADTQYF.